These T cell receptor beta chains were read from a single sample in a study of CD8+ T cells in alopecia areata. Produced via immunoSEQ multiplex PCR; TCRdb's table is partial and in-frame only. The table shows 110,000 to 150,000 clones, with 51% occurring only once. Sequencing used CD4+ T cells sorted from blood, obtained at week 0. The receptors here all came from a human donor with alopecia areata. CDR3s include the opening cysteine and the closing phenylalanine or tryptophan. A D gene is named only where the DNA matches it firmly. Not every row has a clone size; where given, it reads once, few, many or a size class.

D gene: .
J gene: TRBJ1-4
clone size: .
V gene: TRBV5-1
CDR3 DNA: TGCGCCAGCAGCTTCACGGGTGAAAAACTGTTTTTT
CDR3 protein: CASSFTGEKLFF

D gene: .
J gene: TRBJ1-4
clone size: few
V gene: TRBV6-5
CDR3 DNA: TGTGCCAGCACCCGGACTAAAGGTGAAAAACTGTTTTTT
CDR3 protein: CASTRTKGEKLFF

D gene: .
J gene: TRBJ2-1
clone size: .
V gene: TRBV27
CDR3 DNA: TGTGCCAGCAGTTTATGGTCGCGCTACAATGAGCAGTTCTTC
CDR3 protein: CASSLWSRYNEQFF

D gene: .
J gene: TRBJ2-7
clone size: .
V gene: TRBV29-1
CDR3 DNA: TGCAGCGTTGTAGACCCAAAAAGGAGCTCCTACGAGCAGTACTTC
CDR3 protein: CSVVDPKRSSYEQYF

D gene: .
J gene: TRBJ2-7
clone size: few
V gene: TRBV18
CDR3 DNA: TGTGCCAGCTCACCGACTGCAACCTACGAGCAGTACTTC
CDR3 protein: CASSPTATYEQYF

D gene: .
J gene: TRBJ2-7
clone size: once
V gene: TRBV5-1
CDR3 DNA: TGCGCCAGCAGCTTGTCTAGCACCTTTTCCTACGAGCAGTACTTC
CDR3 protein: CASSLSSTFSYEQYF

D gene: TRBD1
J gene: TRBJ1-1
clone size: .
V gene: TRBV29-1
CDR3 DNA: TGCAGCGGCCGACAGGGAATGAACACTGAAGCTTTCTTT
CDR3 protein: CSGRQGMNTEAFF

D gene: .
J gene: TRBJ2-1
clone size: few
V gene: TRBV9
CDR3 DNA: TGTGCCAGCAGCTCAATGCTTAGCTCCTACAATGAGCAGTTCTTC
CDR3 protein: CASSSMLSSYNEQFF

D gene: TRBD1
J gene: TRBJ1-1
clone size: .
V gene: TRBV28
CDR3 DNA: TGTGCCAGCAGTTTATTGGACAGGGCAAACACTGAAGCTTTCTTT
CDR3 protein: CASSLLDRANTEAFF

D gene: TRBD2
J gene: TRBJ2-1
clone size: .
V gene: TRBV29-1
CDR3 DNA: TGCAGCGGCGTTGGACTAGCGGGATCCAATGAGCAGTTCTTC
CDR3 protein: CSGVGLAGSNEQFF

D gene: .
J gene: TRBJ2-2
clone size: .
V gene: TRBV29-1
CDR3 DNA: TGCAGCGTTGAAGGGGGGCTTACCGGGGAGCTGTTTTTT
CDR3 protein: CSVEGGLTGELFF

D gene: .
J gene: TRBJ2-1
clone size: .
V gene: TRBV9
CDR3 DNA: TGTGCCAGCAAGAGGGGGGTTGACGGTGAGCAGTTCTTC
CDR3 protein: CASKRGVDGEQFF

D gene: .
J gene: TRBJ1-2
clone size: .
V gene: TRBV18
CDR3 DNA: TGTGCCAGCTCACCACAGGGCTCGATTGGCTACACCTTC
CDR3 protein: CASSPQGSIGYTF

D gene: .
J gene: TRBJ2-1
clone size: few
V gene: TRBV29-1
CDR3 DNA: TGCAGCGTTATAGGTGGACTAATAAATGAGCAGTTCTTC
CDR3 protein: CSVIGGLINEQFF

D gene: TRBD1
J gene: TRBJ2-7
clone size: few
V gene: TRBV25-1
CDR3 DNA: TGTGCCAGCAGTGATTCAGTTGGGGGGACAGGGGTAGGCGAGCAGTACTTC
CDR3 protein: CASSDSVGGTGVGEQYF

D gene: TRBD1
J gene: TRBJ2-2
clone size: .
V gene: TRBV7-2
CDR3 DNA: TGTGCCAGCAGCTTAGCGGGTCAGGGGGTCGACACCGGGGAGCTGTTTTTT
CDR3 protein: CASSLAGQGVDTGELFF

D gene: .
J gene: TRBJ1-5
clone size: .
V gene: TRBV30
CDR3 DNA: TGTGCCTGGAGTGCCGAAGGACGGAGCAATCAGCCCCAGCATTTT
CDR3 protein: CAWSAEGRSNQPQHF

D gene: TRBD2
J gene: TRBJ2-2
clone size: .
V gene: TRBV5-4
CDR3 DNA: TGTGCCAGCAGCGTAGCGGGAGGGCCGTCAAGAGGGGAGCTGTTTTTT
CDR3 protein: CASSVAGGPSRGELFF

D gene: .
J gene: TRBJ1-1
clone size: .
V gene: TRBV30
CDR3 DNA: TGTGCCTGGAGTGAAGTAGGCGGGGGGCCCTCCGCGTTGAACACTGAAGCTTTCTTT
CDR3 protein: CAWSEVGGGPSALNTEAFF

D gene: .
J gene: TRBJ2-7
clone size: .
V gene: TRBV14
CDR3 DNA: TGTGCCAGCAGCCAAGCGGCGACGCGGGCGCGGCACGAGCAGTACTTC
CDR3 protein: CASSQAATRARHEQYF

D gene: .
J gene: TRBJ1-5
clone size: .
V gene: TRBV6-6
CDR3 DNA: TGTGCCAGCAGTTACTCGATCAACAGCCGCCAGCCCCAGCATTTT
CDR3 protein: CASSYSINSRQPQHF

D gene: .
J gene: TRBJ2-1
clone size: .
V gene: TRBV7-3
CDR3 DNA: TGTGCCAGCAGCCAGAGCGTTAGCTCCTACAATGAGCAGTTCTTC
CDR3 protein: CASSQSVSSYNEQFF

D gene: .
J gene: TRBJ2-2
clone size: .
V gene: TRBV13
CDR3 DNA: TGTGCCAGCAGCCGCCGACCAGTGACGAACACCGGGGAGCTGTTTTTT
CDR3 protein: CASSRRPVTNTGELFF

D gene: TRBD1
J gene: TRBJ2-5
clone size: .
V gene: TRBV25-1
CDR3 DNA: TGTGCCAGCAGTGAAGAAGGGACAGCTTGGGAGACCCAGTACTTC
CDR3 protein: CASSEEGTAWETQYF

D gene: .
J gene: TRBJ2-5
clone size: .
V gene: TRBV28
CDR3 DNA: TGTGCCAGCAGTCGGACAGTAAAAGAGACCCAGTACTTC
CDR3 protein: CASSRTVKETQYF

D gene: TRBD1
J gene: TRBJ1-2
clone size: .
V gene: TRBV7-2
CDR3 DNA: TGTGCCAGCAGCTTAGTTGTAGGGGGCAACTATGGCTACACCTTC
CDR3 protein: CASSLVVGGNYGYTF

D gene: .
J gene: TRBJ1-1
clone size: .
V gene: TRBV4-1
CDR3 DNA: TGCGCCAGCAGCCACCTTACGAGGAACACTGAAGCTTTCTTT
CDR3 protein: CASSHLTRNTEAFF

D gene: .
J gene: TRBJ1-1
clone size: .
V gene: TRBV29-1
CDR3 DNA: TGCAGCGTTGAAAGGGGAGCAGCTGAAGCTTTCTTT
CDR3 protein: CSVERGAAEAFF